This TCR beta chain was identified during a study of molecular identifiers for immune sequencing clone quantification. In germline, CDR1 is LGHNA, CDR2 YSLEER. The V gene lost 4 bases and the J gene lost 3 bases, with 16 bases spanning the gap. This CDR3 is 16 amino acids long. This clonotype was counted only a few times. A single record per CDR3 protein comes from TCRdb applying MiXCR to the PCR reads. The sample carries around 460,000 distinct CDR3 sequences, about 22% recorded once. The receptor was isolated from a human donor in good health. Some libraries in this study had Jurkat cell RNA spiked in. Sequenced sample: naive CD8+ T cells from blood, with Jurkat cell RNA spiked in. The subset here: FACS-sorted CD8+CD4-CCR7+CD45RA+ naive T cells. This sequence joins TRBV4-3 and TRBJ2-1, with D maybe TRBD2 (5 bases). Written as DNA, the CDR3 is TGCGCCAGCAGCCTTAACTACGATGGAGGCTACAATGAGCAGTTCTTC. Translated: CASSLNYDGGYNEQFF.